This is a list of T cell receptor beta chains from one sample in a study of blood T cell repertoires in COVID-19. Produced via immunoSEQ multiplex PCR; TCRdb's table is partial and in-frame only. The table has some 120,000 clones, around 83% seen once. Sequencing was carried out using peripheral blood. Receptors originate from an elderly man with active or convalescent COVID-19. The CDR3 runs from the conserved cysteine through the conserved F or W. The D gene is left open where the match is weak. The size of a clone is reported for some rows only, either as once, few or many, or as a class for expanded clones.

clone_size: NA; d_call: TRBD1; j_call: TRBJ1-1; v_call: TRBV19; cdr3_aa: CASSPWTGEAFF
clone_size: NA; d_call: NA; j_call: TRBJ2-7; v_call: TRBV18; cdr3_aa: CASSPPGGYEQYF
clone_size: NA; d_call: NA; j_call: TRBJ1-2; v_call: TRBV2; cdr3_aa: CASSEARAWYGYTF
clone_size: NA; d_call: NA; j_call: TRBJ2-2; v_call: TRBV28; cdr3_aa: CASTDRANTGELFF
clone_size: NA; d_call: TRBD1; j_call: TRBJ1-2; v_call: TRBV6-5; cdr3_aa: CASSSTGNGYTF
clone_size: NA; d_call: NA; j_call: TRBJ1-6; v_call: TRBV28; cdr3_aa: CASRIRGGVWYSPLHF
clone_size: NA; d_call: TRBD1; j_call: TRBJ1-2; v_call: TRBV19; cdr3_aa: CASRWDSLSNYGYTF
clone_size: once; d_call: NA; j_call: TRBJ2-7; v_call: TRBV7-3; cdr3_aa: CASRTGMGSEQYF
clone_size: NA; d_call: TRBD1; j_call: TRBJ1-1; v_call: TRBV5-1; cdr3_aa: CASSARTGRDTEAFF
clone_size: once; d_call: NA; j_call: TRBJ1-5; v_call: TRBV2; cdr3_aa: CASSVYSNQPQHF
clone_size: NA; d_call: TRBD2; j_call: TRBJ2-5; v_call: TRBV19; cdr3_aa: CASSASGGFQETQYF
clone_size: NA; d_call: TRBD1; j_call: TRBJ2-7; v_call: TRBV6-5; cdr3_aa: CASSYPGTEVEQYF
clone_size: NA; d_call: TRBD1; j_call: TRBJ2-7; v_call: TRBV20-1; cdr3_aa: CSASPSAGTGSGYEQYF
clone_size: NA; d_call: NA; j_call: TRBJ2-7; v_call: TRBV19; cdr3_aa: CASSQNSYEQYF
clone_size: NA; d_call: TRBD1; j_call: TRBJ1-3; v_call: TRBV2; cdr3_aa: CASSDFRTGGSGNTIYF
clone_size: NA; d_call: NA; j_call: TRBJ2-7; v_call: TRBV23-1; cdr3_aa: CASSPPPPRCEQYF
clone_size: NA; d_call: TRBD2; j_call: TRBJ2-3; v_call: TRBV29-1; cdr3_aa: CSVDRQTSGGDTQYF
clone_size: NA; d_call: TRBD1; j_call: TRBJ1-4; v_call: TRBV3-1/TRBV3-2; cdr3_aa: CASSPDRFEKLFF
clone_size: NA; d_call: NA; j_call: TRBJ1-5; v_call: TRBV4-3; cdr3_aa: CASSLEVGGTQPQHF
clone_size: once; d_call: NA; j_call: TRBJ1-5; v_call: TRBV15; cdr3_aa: CATSLEGGNQPQHF
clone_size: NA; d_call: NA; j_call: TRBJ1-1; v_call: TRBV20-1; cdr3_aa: CSARVGAEAFF
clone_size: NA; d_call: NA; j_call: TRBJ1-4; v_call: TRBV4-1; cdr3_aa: CASSQTGRDNEKLFF
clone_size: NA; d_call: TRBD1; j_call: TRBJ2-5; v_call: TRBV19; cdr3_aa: CASSMWPRGLETQYF
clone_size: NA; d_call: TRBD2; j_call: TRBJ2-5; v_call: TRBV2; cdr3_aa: CASSEWGGETQYF
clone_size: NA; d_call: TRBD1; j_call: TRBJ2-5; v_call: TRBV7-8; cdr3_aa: CASSLLEGASETQYF
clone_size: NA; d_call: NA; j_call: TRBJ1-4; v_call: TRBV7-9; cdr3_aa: CASSLEAGRGEKLFF
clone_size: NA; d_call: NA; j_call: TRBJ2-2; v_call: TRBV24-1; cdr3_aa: CATSDSGGELFF
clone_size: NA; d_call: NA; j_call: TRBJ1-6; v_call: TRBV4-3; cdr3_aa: CASSQEQGYSPLHF
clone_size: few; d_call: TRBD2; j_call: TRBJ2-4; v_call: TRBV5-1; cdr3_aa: CASSSTSGGKNIQYF
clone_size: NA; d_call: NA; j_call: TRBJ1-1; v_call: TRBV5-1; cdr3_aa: CASSLASDSRLYTEAFF
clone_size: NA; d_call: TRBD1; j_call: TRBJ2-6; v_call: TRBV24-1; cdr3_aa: CATSEWDRVEASGANVLTF
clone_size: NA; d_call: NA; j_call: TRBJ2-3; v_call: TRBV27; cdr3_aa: CASRRFGLEEADTQYF
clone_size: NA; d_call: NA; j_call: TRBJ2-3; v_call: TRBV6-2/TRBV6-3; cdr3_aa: CASSYRPPGTDTQYF
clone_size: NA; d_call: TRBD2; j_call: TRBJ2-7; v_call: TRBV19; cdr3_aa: CASSAGVPYEQYF
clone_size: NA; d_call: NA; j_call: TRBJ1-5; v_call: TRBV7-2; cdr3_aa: CASSFVFRGWESQHF
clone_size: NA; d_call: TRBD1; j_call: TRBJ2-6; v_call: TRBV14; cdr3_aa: CASSQRQGGFSGANVLTF
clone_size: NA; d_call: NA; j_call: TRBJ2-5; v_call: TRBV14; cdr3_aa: CASSRGVETQYF
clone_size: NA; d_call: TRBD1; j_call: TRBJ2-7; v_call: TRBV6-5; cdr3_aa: CASRYKGQGHREQYF
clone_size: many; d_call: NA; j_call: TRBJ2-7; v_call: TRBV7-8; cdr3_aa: CASSLNPTYEQYF
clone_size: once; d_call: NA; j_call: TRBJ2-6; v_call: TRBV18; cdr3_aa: CASSPMDAGLPSGANVLTF
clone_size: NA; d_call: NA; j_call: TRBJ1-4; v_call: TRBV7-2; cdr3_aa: CASSEFQGLSNEKLFF
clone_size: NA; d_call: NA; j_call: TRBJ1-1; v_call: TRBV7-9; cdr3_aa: CASSSGGGEAFF